The entry that follows covers one T cell receptor beta chain sequence. This record comes from a study of blood T cell repertoires in COVID-19. Study-wide context: Nucleic acid was either cDNA or gDNA, and it came from T cells, B-cell-depleted T cells, or PBMCs.

Germline V gene lookup returns CDR1 SNHLY and CDR2 FYNNEI. V was clipped by 7 bases and J by 4 bases, with 13 bases between them. The CDR3 spans 13 residues. Clones were sequenced by immunoSEQ multiplex PCR, and TCRdb holds only the in-frame ones, with some missing. The repertoire consists of around 200,000 clones, with 80% to 90% occurring once and the leading ten covering more than 8%. Sequenced sample: peripheral blood. The genes are TRBV2 and TRBJ1-2; D ambiguous. This TCR derives from a woman between 45 and 60 years old with acute or convalescent COVID-19. The CDR3 is CASNGEISYGYTF. For the CDR3, the DNA is TGTGCCAGCAATGGAGAGATCTCCTATGGCTACACCTTC.